Presented here are 15 T cell receptor beta chains from one specimen sequenced in a study of T cells in Graves' hyperthyroidism and ophthalmopathy. Amplification of TCR beta CDR3 regions was performed using RNA transcripts as template. TCR CDR3 underwent first-round RT-PCR with the HTBI primer set. A single record per CDR3 protein comes from TCRdb applying MiXCR to the multiplex PCR reads. Of under 700,000 distinct CDR3 sequences detected, around 45% appear once; the ten largest clones hold nearly 8.5%. Material: peripheral blood or thyroid tissue (not recorded which). These receptors all come from a woman aged 18-30 years with Graves' hyperthyroidism.

Note on this clonotype: It is likely a read error, because the conserved phenylalanine at the end of the CDR3 is missing. No DNA is shown, since the ends of the CDR3 on it are uncertain; the CDR3 is the one TCRdb lists. This chain uses TRBV2 with TRBJ2-2; TRBD2 is the table's D call and was not checked against the DNA. Germline CDR1 SNHLY, CDR2 FYNNEI. The CDR3 adds up to 16 amino acids, both ends counted. The CDR3 sequence: CASSERAGGYTGELYV.

The gene calls are TRBV7-8 and TRBJ2-6, with 7 bases lining up with TRBD1. V trimming: 5 bases; J trimming: 6 bases; junction bases outside the gene matches: 4. The CDR3 is 14 amino acids. Germline-derived CDR1 and CDR2 are SGHVS and FQNEAQ. CDR3 sequence reads: CASSPGTEANVLTF. CDR3 nucleotides: TGTGCCAGCAGCCCCGGGACAGAGGCCAACGTCCTGACTTTC.

The chain links TRBV2 to TRBJ1-4; D is ambiguous. V was clipped by 1 base and J by 8 bases, with 8 bases between them. Germline CDR1 and CDR2: SNHLY and FYNNEI. The CDR3 spans 13 residues. This CDR3 is CASSEVGLEKLFF. The CDR3 nucleotides read TGTGCCAGCAGTGAAGTGGGGTTGGAAAAACTGTTTTTT.

This clonotype was counted between two and nine times. CDR3 region: CASEGRSSYNSPLHF. CDR3 bases: TGTGCGAGCGAGGGGAGGAGCTCCTATAATTCACCCCTCCACTTT. The chain carries TRBV7-8 and TRBJ1-6, with D maybe TRBD1 (5 bases). The CDR3 runs 15 residues. Germline-derived CDR1 and CDR2 are SGHVS and FQNEAQ.

This clonotype showed up just a few times. The rearrangement links TRBV7-3 to TRBJ1-5; D ambiguous. CDR3 length: 17 amino acids. CDR1 is SGHTA and CDR2 is FQGTGA in the germline V gene. With 2 bases removed from V and 0 bases from J, the gap between germline ends came to 14 bases. CDR3 region: CASSLYADGSSNQPQHF. CDR3 DNA sequence: TGTGCCAGCAGCTTATATGCAGACGGGTCTAGCAATCAGCCCCAGCATTTT.

This clonotype came up a few times. The V call is TRBV10-3, the J call TRBJ1-3; D perhaps matches TRBD1 (5 bases). This CDR3 spans 16 amino acids. Deletions cut 6 bases from V and 0 bases from J, with 15 bases between. Germline-derived CDR1 and CDR2 are ENHRY and SYGVKD. The DNA for the CDR3 is TGTGCCATCAGCCACCGGGACCCGAGCTCTGGAAACACCATATATTTT. It encodes CAISHRDPSSGNTIYF.

The chain joins TRBV20-1 to TRBJ2-7; TRBD1 matches 10 bases. The CDR3 loop spans 15 amino acids. V trimming: 5 bases; J trimming: 2 bases; junction bases outside the gene matches: 9. Germline assignment: CDR1 DFQATT and CDR2 SNEGSKA (reference sequence). The CDR3 reads CSACPGTGATYEQYF. The CDR3 DNA sequence: TGCAGTGCTTGCCCCGGGACAGGGGCCACCTACGAGCAGTACTTC.

V is TRBV25-1 and J is TRBJ1-2; 10 positions agree with TRBD1. The CDR3 loop spans 16 amino acids. Trimming removed 4 bases from V and 5 bases from J; junction bases left unmatched: 10. Per the germline V gene, CDR1 is MGHDK and CDR2 is SYGVNS. Written as DNA, the CDR3 is TGTGCCAGCAGTGGTCCGGGACAGGGGTTCGGGTATGGCTACACCTTC. Its protein is CASSGPGQGFGYGYTF.

V gene TRBV4-2 combines with J gene TRBJ2-5; no clear D. V was trimmed by 0 bases and J by 5 bases, leaving 16 bases between them. The CDR3 loop spans 16 amino acids. CDR1 and CDR2 from the germline V gene are LGHNA and YNFKEQ. Written as DNA, the CDR3 is TGTGCCAGCAGCCAAGATATAACCTCACTATGGGAGACCCAGTACTTC. This codes for CASSQDITSLWETQYF.

The genes are TRBV24-1 and TRBJ2-5, with 7 bases aligning to TRBD1. The germline CDR1 and CDR2 sequences are KGHDR and SFDVKD. CDR3 length equals 15 residues. J was trimmed by 2 bases and V by 7 bases; bases with no gene match: 9. In DNA form, the CDR3 reads TGTGCCACCAGCGCAGATCCGGGACAGCAAGAGACCCAGTACTTC. It translates to CATSADPGQQETQYF.

This chain links TRBV2 with TRBJ1-3; 8 bases are shared with TRBD1. V lost 5 bases, J lost 4 bases, and 7 bases stayed unmatched. The germline V gene has CDR1 SNHLY and CDR2 FYNNEI. The CDR3 loop spans 15 amino acids. The CDR3 bases are TGTGCCAGCAGTCCAGGGACAGGAATCGGAAACACCATATATTTT. Its translation: CASSPGTGIGNTIYF.

The chain joins TRBV7-9 to TRBJ1-4; D might be TRBD1 (5 bases). The CDR3 runs to 16 residues. V was cut by 6 bases and J by 5 bases, with 19 bases left in between. CDR1 is SEHNR, CDR2 FQNEAQ, per germline (reference sequence). CDR3 amino acids: CASSFGRGNSNEKLFF. DNA of the CDR3: TGTGCCAGCAGTTTCGGGCGGGGGAACTCGAATGAAAAACTGTTTTTT.

This clonotype was picked up a small number of times. The rearrangement joins TRBV6-5 to TRBJ1-1; D is possibly TRBD1 (5 bases). V was cut by 4 bases and J by 0 bases, with 9 bases left in between. The CDR3 sequence is 14 residues long. Germline V lookup: CDR1 MNHEY, CDR2 SVGAGI. The CDR3, as DNA: TGTGCCAGCAGTTTTGACAGCATGAACACTGAAGCTTTCTTT. This translates into CASSFDSMNTEAFF.

The chain links TRBV2 to TRBJ1-6; possible D gene TRBD1, 6 bases. Germline assignment: CDR1 SNHLY and CDR2 FYNNEI. The CDR3 spans 15 residues. Trimming took off 3 bases at V and 7 bases at J, with 13 bases between the two ends. CDR3 sequence: CASSDRDTRNSPLHF. The DNA of the CDR3 is TGTGCCAGCAGTGACCGGGACACGAGAAATTCACCCCTCCACTTT.

The chain combines TRBV5-1 with TRBJ2-6; 9 bases fit TRBD1. The germline V gene has CDR1 SGHRS and CDR2 YFSETQ. Trimming cost V 1 base and J 0 bases; bases outside gene matches: 8. This CDR3 has 19 residues. The DNA of the CDR3 is TGCGCCAGCAGCTTGAGTTGGGGGACAGGGAGCTCTGGGGCCAACGTCCTGACTTTC. It translates to CASSLSWGTGSSGANVLTF.